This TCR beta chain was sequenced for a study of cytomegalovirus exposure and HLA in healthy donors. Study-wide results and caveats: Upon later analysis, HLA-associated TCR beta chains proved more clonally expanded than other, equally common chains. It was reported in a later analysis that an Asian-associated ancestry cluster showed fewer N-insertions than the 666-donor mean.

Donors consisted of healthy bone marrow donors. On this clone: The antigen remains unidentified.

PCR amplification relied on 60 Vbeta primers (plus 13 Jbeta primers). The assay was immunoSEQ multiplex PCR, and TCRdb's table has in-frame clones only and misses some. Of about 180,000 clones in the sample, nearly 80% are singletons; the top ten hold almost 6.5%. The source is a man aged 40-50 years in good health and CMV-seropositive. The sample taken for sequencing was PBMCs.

CDR3: CASSLNLGYEQYF. In nucleotides, the CDR3 is TGTGCCAGCAGTTTAAATTTGGGCTACGAGCAGTACTTC. V is TRBV28 and J is TRBJ2-5; D ambiguous. The better agreement between TRBJ2-7 and the DNA end casts doubt on the J call. The CDR3 has 13 amino acids. Germline-derived CDR1 and CDR2 are MDHEN and SYDVKM.